A selection of T cell receptor beta chains follows, all from one sample in a study of blood T cell repertoires in COVID-19. Some clones are missing from TCRdb's copy, which holds only in-frame ones; the method was immunoSEQ multiplex PCR. The sample contains fewer than 20,000 clones, approximately 87% of which appear only once. Sequencing was carried out using peripheral blood. All receptors come from a human donor in a cohort sampled during active COVID-19. CDR3s include the opening cysteine and the closing phenylalanine or tryptophan. D genes are given only for firm matches. Where a row states a size, it is once, few, many or the class of an expanded clone; other rows omit it.

d_call	clone_size	v_call	j_call	cdr3_aa	cdr3_nt
NA	NA	TRBV6-2/TRBV6-3	TRBJ1-2	CASSYSGGGYTF	TGTGCCAGCAGTTACTCGGGAGGCGGCTACACCTTC
TRBD1	few	TRBV7-6	TRBJ1-1	CASSTTGVRTEAFF	TGTGCCAGCAGCACTACAGGGGTGAGGACTGAAGCTTTCTTT
TRBD2	NA	TRBV19	TRBJ2-7	CASSIEVTSGIGYEQYF	TGTGCCAGTAGTATAGAGGTGACTAGCGGGATTGGCTACGAGCAGTACTTC
TRBD2	NA	TRBV7-9	TRBJ2-1	CASSPTSGSGYNEQFF	TGTGCCAGCAGTCCAACTAGCGGGAGTGGATACAATGAGCAGTTCTTC
NA	few	TRBV24-1	TRBJ2-1	CATSDLEGLNEQFF	TGTGCCACCAGTGACCTGGAGGGCCTCAATGAGCAGTTCTTC
NA	NA	TRBV9	TRBJ2-5	CASSVVFRSRETQYF	TGTGCCAGCAGCGTAGTTTTTAGGTCTAGGGAGACCCAGTACTTC
NA	NA	TRBV28	TRBJ2-7	CASSRVSSYEQYF	TGTGCCAGCAGTCGGGTGTCGTCCTACGAGCAGTACTTC
TRBD2	once	TRBV5-1	TRBJ2-7	CASSLGGTSGSKEQYF	TGCGCCAGCAGCTTGGGGGGGACTAGCGGGAGTAAAGAGCAGTACTTC
TRBD1	NA	TRBV2	TRBJ1-5	CASSKDRPSPNQPQHF	TGTGCCAGCAGTAAGGACAGGCCGAGCCCGAATCAGCCCCAGCATTTT
TRBD1	once	TRBV18	TRBJ1-1	CASSPGTGGVTEAFF	TGTGCCAGCTCACCGGGGACAGGGGGCGTCACTGAAGCTTTCTTT
TRBD1	NA	TRBV4-2	TRBJ1-4	CASSQVTGTGDEKLFF	TGTGCCAGCAGCCAGGTAACCGGGACAGGGGACGAAAAACTGTTTTTT
NA	NA	TRBV3-1/TRBV3-2	TRBJ2-5	CASSHRGAKETQYF	TGTGCCAGCAGCCATCGCGGGGCGAAAGAGACCCAGTACTTC
NA	NA	TRBV6-2/TRBV6-3	TRBJ1-1	CASSYPAAGTEAFF	TGTGCCAGCAGTTACCCGGCGGCCGGCACTGAAGCTTTCTTT
TRBD2	NA	TRBV3-1/TRBV3-2	TRBJ2-7	CASSQGLAGVSYEQYF	TGTGCCAGCAGCCAAGGGCTAGCGGGGGTCTCCTACGAGCAGTACTTC
TRBD1	once	TRBV15	TRBJ1-2	CATSRDRQGDYGYTF	TGTGCCACCAGCAGAGATCGACAGGGGGATTATGGCTACACCTTC
TRBD1	NA	TRBV14	TRBJ2-7	CASSRALGTGEQYF	TGTGCCAGCAGCCGGGCTCTCGGGACAGGGGAGCAGTACTTC
TRBD1	NA	TRBV5-6	TRBJ2-7	CASSLPGQGNEQYF	TGTGCCAGCAGCTTGCCTGGACAGGGGAACGAGCAGTACTTC
NA	NA	TRBV3-1/TRBV3-2	TRBJ2-3	CASSQDQGYGRSDTQYF	TGTGCCAGCAGCCAAGATCAAGGGTACGGGAGATCAGATACGCAGTATTTT
NA	NA	TRBV3-1/TRBV3-2	TRBJ2-5	CASSQVGKGETQYF	TGTGCCAGCAGCCAAGTCGGAAAGGGGGAGACCCAGTACTTC
NA	NA	TRBV5-4	TRBJ2-1	CASSFTNEQFF	TGTGCCAGCAGCTTTACAAATGAGCAGTTCTTC
TRBD2	NA	TRBV5-4	TRBJ2-3	CASSIRTSGDTQYF	TGTGCCAGCAGCATCCGGACTAGCGGGGATACGCAGTATTTT
TRBD1	NA	TRBV7-2	TRBJ1-6	CASSETGGAGNSPLHF	TGTGCCAGCAGCGAAACAGGGGGCGCGGGTAATTCACCCCTCCACTTT
TRBD2	NA	TRBV4-2	TRBJ2-5	CASSQDLGTSGTQETQYF	TGTGCCAGCAGCCAAGATTTGGGGACTAGCGGAACCCAAGAGACCCAGTACTTC
NA	NA	TRBV19	TRBJ1-5	CASTRGRGDYYSNQPQHF	TGTGCCAGTACCCGCGGGAGGGGGGACTATTATAGCAATCAGCCCCAGCATTTT
NA	NA	TRBV7-2	TRBJ2-7	CASSMTGFSYEQYF	TGTGCCAGCAGTATGACCGGGTTCTCCTACGAGCAGTACTTC
TRBD2	NA	TRBV10-3	TRBJ2-2	CAISGTSGRGGTGELFF	TGTGCCATCTCCGGGACTAGCGGGAGGGGTGGCACCGGGGAGCTGTTTTTT
TRBD2	once	TRBV28	TRBJ2-7	CASSSLASGTVYF	TGTGCCAGCAGTTCCCTCGCTAGCGGGACCGTCTACTTC
TRBD2	NA	TRBV7-8	TRBJ2-5	CASSLALRLAGARKTQYF	TGTGCCAGCAGCTTAGCTTTGCGACTAGCGGGAGCTCGGAAGACCCAGTACTTC
NA	NA	TRBV5-1	TRBJ2-5	CASSQSSLPEETQYF	TGCGCCAGCAGCCAGTCCTCATTACCTGAAGAGACCCAGTACTTC
NA	NA	TRBV4-1	TRBJ1-3	CASSQEGRNSGNTIYF	TGCGCCAGCAGCCAAGAAGGGAGGAACTCTGGAAACACCATATATTTT
NA	once	TRBV5-1	TRBJ2-3	CASSSPPSDTQYF	TGCGCCAGCAGCTCTCCCCCGTCAGATACGCAGTATTTT
TRBD2	NA	TRBV7-6	TRBJ2-1	CASGGKSGSNNRDEQFF	TGTGCCAGCGGGGGGAAAAGCGGGAGTAACAACCGAGATGAGCAGTTCTTC
NA	once	TRBV27	TRBJ2-6	CASSLQQISGANVLTF	TGTGCCAGCAGTTTACAACAGATCTCTGGGGCCAACGTCCTGACTTTC
NA	few	TRBV19	TRBJ1-4	CASSMAGVDEKLFF	TGTGCCAGTAGTATGGCAGGGGTAGATGAAAAACTGTTTTTT
TRBD1	NA	TRBV5-1	TRBJ2-1	CASSPGQAYNEQFF	TGCGCCAGCAGCCCAGGACAGGCCTACAATGAGCAGTTCTTC
NA	NA	TRBV7-6	TRBJ1-1	CASSPLTESEAFF	TGTGCCAGCAGCCCCTTGACAGAGTCTGAAGCTTTCTTT
TRBD1	NA	TRBV4-1	TRBJ2-7	CASSQGTGTGYEQYF	TGCGCCAGCAGCCAAGGCACCGGGACAGGGTACGAGCAGTACTTC
NA	NA	TRBV29-1	TRBJ2-1	CSVAKRSSYNEQFF	TGCAGCGTTGCAAAGCGTAGCTCCTACAATGAGCAGTTCTTC
TRBD1	NA	TRBV10-3	TRBJ1-3	CAISESAGGGTGNTIYF	TGTGCCATCAGTGAGTCGGCAGGGGGCGGCACTGGAAACACCATATATTTT
NA	NA	TRBV7-2	TRBJ2-7	CASSLRDTRYEQYF	TGTGCCAGCAGCTTAAGGGACACCCGCTACGAGCAGTACTTC
TRBD1	NA	TRBV5-1	TRBJ1-6	CASTGTGEVNSPLHF	TGCGCCAGCACTGGGACAGGGGAAGTTAATTCACCCCTCCACTTT